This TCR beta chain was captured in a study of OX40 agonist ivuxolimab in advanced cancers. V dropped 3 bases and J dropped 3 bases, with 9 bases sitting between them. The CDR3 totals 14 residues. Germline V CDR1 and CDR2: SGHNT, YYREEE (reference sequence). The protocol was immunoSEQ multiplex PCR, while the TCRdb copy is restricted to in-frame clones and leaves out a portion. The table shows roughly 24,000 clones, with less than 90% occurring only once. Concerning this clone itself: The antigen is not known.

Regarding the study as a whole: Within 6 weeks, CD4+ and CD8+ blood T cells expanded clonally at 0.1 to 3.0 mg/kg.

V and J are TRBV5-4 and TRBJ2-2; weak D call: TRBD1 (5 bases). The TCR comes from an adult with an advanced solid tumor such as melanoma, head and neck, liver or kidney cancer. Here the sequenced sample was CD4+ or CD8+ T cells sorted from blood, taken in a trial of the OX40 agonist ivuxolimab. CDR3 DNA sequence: TGTGCCAGCAGCTACGTAGGGGACACCGGGGAGCTGTTTTTT. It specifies CASSYVGDTGELFF.